The 25 T cell receptor beta chains given below trace back to one sample, sequenced in a study of shared clonotypes between healthy human individuals. TCRdb's copy holds only in-frame clones and misses some; the assay was immunoSEQ multiplex PCR. This sample yields more than 2 million clones, of which around 95% are seen a single time; about 0.13% belongs to the top ten. Sequencing was done on a sample of naive CD4+ T cells sorted from blood. The subset was: CD45RA+ positively selected. The receptors were gathered from a man younger than 35 in good health.

The gene calls are TRBV29-1 and TRBJ1-1; unclear D gene. CDR3 length equals 13 residues. CDR1 is SQVTM, CDR2 ANQGSEA, per germline. Trimming cost V 8 bases and J 1 base, with 14 bases left between them. This CDR3 reads CSSREGRNTEAFF. Here the CDR3 DNA reads TGCAGCTCAAGAGAGGGAAGGAACACTGAAGCTTTCTTT.

V is TRBV5-4 and J is TRBJ2-5, with TRBD1 identical over 8 bases. The ends lost 6 bases at V and 5 bases at J; junction bases unmatched: 9. In germline, CDR1 is SGHNT, CDR2 YYREEE (reference sequence). This CDR3 is 14 amino acids long. The CDR3: CASKTTGDRETQYF. The CDR3 DNA is TGTGCCAGCAAGACGACAGGGGATCGGGAGACCCAGTACTTC.

The chain combines TRBV19 with TRBJ2-5; 9 bases fit TRBD1. The V gene's germline CDR1 is LNHDA and CDR2 SQIVND (reference sequence). V shed 2 bases, J shed 5 bases, and the junction held 6 bases outside the gene matches. The CDR3 is 15 amino acids. CDR3 amino acids: CASSIPGQGGETQYF. The CDR3, as DNA: TGTGCCAGTAGTATACCGGGACAGGGTGGCGAGACCCAGTACTTC.

The V call is TRBV10-3, the J call TRBJ2-1; D may be TRBD2 (5 bases). The CDR3 has 14 amino acids. Germline CDR1 ENHRY, CDR2 SYGVKD. V was trimmed by 3 bases and J by 5 bases, leaving 11 bases between them. CDR3 bases: TGTGCCATCAGTGATACTCGGAGGAACAATGAGCAGTTCTTC. Its protein product is CAISDTRRNNEQFF.

This chain uses TRBV9 with TRBJ1-4, with D possibly being TRBD1 (5 bases). V lost 0 bases to trimming and J lost 7 bases, with 13 bases between them. Germline V gene sequence: CDR1 SGDLS, CDR2 YYNGEE. The length of the CDR3 is 15 residues. CDR3: CASSVDEGVGEKLFF. The CDR3, as DNA: TGTGCCAGCAGCGTAGATGAAGGGGTGGGTGAAAAACTGTTTTTT.

This rearrangement joins TRBV6-1 to TRBJ1-1; D call uncertain. The germline V gene has CDR1 MNHNS and CDR2 SASEGT. This CDR3 is built from 14 residues. The ends were cut back, 7 bases at V and 5 bases at J, with 17 bases in the middle. This CDR3 is CASTPPRRETEAFF. The CDR3 coding sequence is TGTGCCAGCACTCCACCCCGGAGGGAGACTGAAGCTTTCTTT.

V usage is TRBV30 and J usage is TRBJ1-1, with D unclear. The CDR3 is made up of 14 amino acids. V gave up 3 bases and J gave up 7 bases, with 18 bases separating them. CDR1 GTSNPN and CDR2 SVGIG come from the germline V gene (reference sequence). As DNA, the CDR3 is TGTGCCTGGAGCCCTCGACGTGGACTCGATGAAGCTTTCTTT. Encoded protein: CAWSPRRGLDEAFF.

The rearrangement uses TRBV5-1 and TRBJ2-5; D is perhaps TRBD2 (5 bases). The germline gives CDR1 SGHRS, CDR2 YFSETQ. V shed 0 bases and J shed 2 bases, with 14 bases lying between them. CDR3 length equals 16 residues. The chain's CDR3 is CASSLGFGLQQETQYF. The CDR3 region has the DNA TGCGCCAGCAGCTTGGGCTTCGGACTGCAGCAAGAGACCCAGTACTTC.

The V call is TRBV11-2, the J call TRBJ2-7, with 8 bases fitting TRBD2. The V segment lost 6 bases and the J segment 3 bases; nucleotides outside the gene matches: 4. Germline V gives CDR1 SGHAT, CDR2 FQNNGV. CDR3 length equals 13 residues. In DNA form, the CDR3 reads TGTGCCAGCAGGCCGGGGGGGGTCTACGAGCAGTACTTC. Residues: CASRPGGVYEQYF.

The chain employs TRBV2 and TRBJ2-5; D is undetermined. The CDR3 runs to 15 residues. The V end was cut by 7 bases, the J end by 4 bases, with 19 bases between. CDR1 SNHLY and CDR2 FYNNEI come from the germline V gene. This CDR3 reads CASKAGTKGLETQYF. CDR3 DNA: TGTGCCAGCAAGGCAGGAACAAAGGGCCTAGAGACCCAGTACTTC.

This sequence joins TRBV10-2 and TRBJ1-1, with D possibly being TRBD1 (6 bases). Per germline, CDR1 WSHSY and CDR2 SAAADI. CDR3 size: 15 residues. The V and J ends lost 1 base and 4 bases respectively, with 13 bases between them. DNA of the CDR3: TGCGCCAGCAGTGAGTACCAGGGGAGAACCACTGAAGCTTTCTTT. This gives the protein CASSEYQGRTTEAFF.

The chain carries TRBV5-5 and TRBJ2-5; D not certain. The CDR3 totals 14 residues. V was shortened by 2 bases and J by 2 bases, with 10 bases between the two germline ends. CDR1 and CDR2 from the germline V gene are SGHKS and YYEKEE (reference sequence). The CDR3 loop is CASSFSAVQETQYF. For the CDR3, the DNA is TGTGCCAGCAGCTTTTCGGCGGTACAAGAGACCCAGTACTTC.

This chain links TRBV7-9 with TRBJ2-1; 7 nucleotides agree with TRBD2. V was clipped by 3 bases and J by 9 bases; unmatched bases: 2. Germline V lookup: CDR1 SEHNR, CDR2 FQNEAQ (reference sequence). This CDR3 has 12 residues. The CDR3 reads CASSFGGIEQFF. The CDR3 DNA follows: TGTGCCAGCAGCTTCGGGGGGATTGAGCAGTTCTTC.

The chain recombines TRBV6-1 with TRBJ2-7; a weak D match, TRBD1 (6 bases). CDR1 is MNHNS, CDR2 SASEGT, per germline. CDR3 length: 12 residues. The germline V and J ends were trimmed by 6 bases and 5 bases, with 11 bases remaining between them. CDR3 region: CASRNRDHEQYF. The CDR3 bases are TGTGCCAGCAGGAACAGGGACCACGAGCAGTACTTC.

The chain joins TRBV11-2 to TRBJ2-6; no reliable D call. The CDR3 has 18 amino acids. Germline V gives CDR1 SGHAT, CDR2 FQNNGV. V lost 1 base to trimming and J lost 0 bases, with 13 bases between them. The CDR3 spells CASSLGQAQISGANVLTF. For the CDR3, the DNA is TGTGCCAGCAGCTTAGGACAAGCCCAGATCTCTGGGGCCAACGTCCTGACTTTC.

V usage is TRBV2 and J usage is TRBJ1-5, with 8 bases aligning to TRBD1. The V gene's germline CDR1 is SNHLY and CDR2 FYNNEI. V was clipped by 7 bases and J by 1 base; unmatched bases: 6. This CDR3 comprises 15 residues. The CDR3 DNA sequence: TGTGCCAGCACAGAACAGGGGGGAAGCAATCAGCCCCAGCATTTT. Protein product: CASTEQGGSNQPQHF.

The chain uses TRBV18 and TRBJ1-1; D gene uncertain. From germline, CDR1 is KGHSH and CDR2 LQKENI. The ends were cut back, 5 bases at V and 1 base at J, with 8 bases in the middle. This CDR3 has 13 amino acids. CDR3 in DNA: TGTGCCAGCTCAGAACGGAGGAACACTGAAGCTTTCTTT. This encodes CASSERRNTEAFF.

The J gene is TRBJ1-2, the V gene TRBV29-1; 8 nucleotides match TRBD1. The trim removed 6 bases at V and 6 bases at J, leaving 6 bases unmatched. The germline gives CDR1 SQVTM, CDR2 ANQGSEA. This CDR3 is built from 12 residues. CDR3 protein: CSVRQGTHGYTF. As DNA, the CDR3 is TGCAGCGTAAGACAGGGGACCCATGGCTACACCTTC.

The CDR3 coding sequence is TGTGCCAGTAAGGGGGGCGGCGTTTATTATGATGGCTACACCTTC. Residues: CASKGGGVYYDGYTF. V and J are TRBV19 and TRBJ1-2; D possibly corresponds to TRBD1 (6 bases). Trimming removed 7 bases at V and 6 bases at J, with 21 bases between. CDR1 LNHDA and CDR2 SQIVND come from the germline V gene (reference sequence). The CDR3 runs to 15 residues.

This rearrangement joins TRBV5-1 to TRBJ2-3; possibly TRBD1 or TRBD2 for D (5 bases each). V was cut by 9 bases and J by 2 bases, with 16 bases left in between. The CDR3 loop spans 14 amino acids. Germline assignment: CDR1 SGHRS and CDR2 YFSETQ. CDR3 DNA: TGCGCCACCAGTGTCGGGGCCACCACAGATACGCAGTATTTT. Its translation is CATSVGATTDTQYF.

This clone showed up just once. The gene calls are TRBV18 and TRBJ2-7; TRBD1 matches 9 bases. The germline V gene encodes CDR1 KGHSH and CDR2 LQKENI. V gave up 4 bases and J gave up 2 bases; unmatched junction bases: 12. The CDR3 contains 17 residues. The CDR3 nucleotides are TGTGCCAGCTCACTCGAATCGGACAGGGGTTATACCTACGAGCAGTACTTC. This sequence encodes CASSLESDRGYTYEQYF. The full variable domain, completed using reference TRBV18 and TRBJ2-7, is NAGVMQNPRHLVRRRGQEARLRCSPMKGHSHVYWYRQLPEEGLKFMVYLQKENIIDESGMPKERFSAEFPKEGPSILRIQQVVRGDSAAYFCASSLESDRGYTYEQYFGPGTRLTVT.

The J gene is TRBJ2-7, the V gene TRBV11-1; D could derive from TRBD1 or TRBD2 (6 bases each). Germline V lookup: CDR1 SGHAT, CDR2 FQDESV (reference sequence). The V end was cut by 1 base, the J end by 1 base, with 8 bases between. This CDR3 comprises 14 residues. The CDR3 DNA reads as TGTGCCAGCAGCTTAGAGGGGGGATCCTACGAGCAGTACTTC. It encodes CASSLEGGSYEQYF.

V and J are TRBV9 and TRBJ1-2; 8 bases align to TRBD1. Looked up from germline, CDR1 is SGDLS and CDR2 is YYNGEE. Trimming cost V 0 bases and J 6 bases; bases outside gene matches: 13. The CDR3 sequence is 17 residues long. This chain's CDR3 is CASSVATGPGGEDGYTF. Written as DNA, the CDR3 is TGTGCCAGCAGCGTAGCTACGGGTCCAGGGGGCGAGGATGGCTACACCTTC. Full variable domain (rest looked up from reference TRBV9 and TRBJ1-2): DSGVTQTPKHLITATGQRVTLRCSPRSGDLSVYWYQQSLDQGLQFLIQYYNGEERAKGNILERFSAQQFPDLHSELNLSSLELGDSALYFCASSVATGPGGEDGYTFGSGTRLTVV.

The V and J genes are TRBV5-1 and TRBJ2-2, with 9 bases fitting TRBD2. The V gene's germline CDR1 is SGHRS and CDR2 YFSETQ. V lost 5 bases to trimming and J lost 3 bases; unmatched junction nucleotides: 11. The CDR3 covers 17 residues. The CDR3 nucleotides are TGCGCCAGCAGTCCCGCGGGGAGACTAGCGGACACCGGGGAGCTGTTTTTT. Translated, it gives CASSPAGRLADTGELFF.

With respect to this clone: The same CDR3 is also encoded by other DNA sequences in this sample. The chain employs TRBV5-4 and TRBJ1-1; 7 nucleotides align to TRBD1. CDR1 is SGHNT and CDR2 is YYREEE in the germline V gene (reference sequence). With V trimmed by 4 bases and J by 2 bases, 5 bases remained unmatched. This CDR3 region has 14 residues. This chain's CDR3 is CASSPRGENTEAFF. DNA of the CDR3: TGTGCCAGCAGCCCCAGGGGGGAAAACACTGAAGCTTTCTTT.